This T cell receptor (beta chain) came from a study of blood T cell repertoires in COVID-19. This CDR3 spans 12 amino acids. V trimming: 4 bases; J trimming: 8 bases; junction bases outside the gene matches: 3. Germline CDR1 reads MDHEN; CDR2 reads SYDVKM. Exposed enrollees had met someone with a PCR-confirmed or clinician-diagnosed COVID-19 case at some point within the 2 weeks before study entry. The table came from immunoSEQ multiplex PCR; TCRdb's copy has only in-frame clones and leaves some out. The table shows fewer than 350,000 clones, with 85% to 95% occurring only once. Sequencing was carried out using PBMCs or T cells enriched from blood (not recorded which). V gene TRBV28 combines with J gene TRBJ2-3; 7 nucleotides align to TRBD2. This clonotype originated in a man in his forties who had been exposed to COVID-19. The CDR3 sequence is CASSWGGSTQYF. Here the CDR3 DNA reads TGTGCCAGCAGTTGGGGGGGGAGTACGCAGTATTTT.